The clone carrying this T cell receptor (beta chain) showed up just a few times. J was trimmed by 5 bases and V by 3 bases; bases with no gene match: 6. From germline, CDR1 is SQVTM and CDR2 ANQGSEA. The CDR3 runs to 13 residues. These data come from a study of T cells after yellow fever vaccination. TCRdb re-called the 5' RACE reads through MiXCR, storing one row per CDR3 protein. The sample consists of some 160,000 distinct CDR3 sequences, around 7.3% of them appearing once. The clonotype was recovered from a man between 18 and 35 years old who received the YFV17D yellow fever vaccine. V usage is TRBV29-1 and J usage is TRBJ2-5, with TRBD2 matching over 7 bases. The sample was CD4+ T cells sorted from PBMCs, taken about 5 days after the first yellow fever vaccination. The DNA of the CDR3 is TGCAGCGTTGACCCCTCGGGGGGTGAGACCCAGTACTTC. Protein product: CSVDPSGGETQYF.